Described below is a single TCR beta chain sequence and its context. Its antigen is still unknown. This CDR3 spans 11 amino acids. Trimming shortened V by 5 bases and J by 8 bases, and 9 bases separated the two germline ends. CDR1 is LGHNA, CDR2 YSLEER, per germline. The record originates from a study of cytomegalovirus exposure and HLA in healthy donors. Study-wide results and caveats: As a later analysis revealed, most CMV-associated TCR beta chains appeared HLA-restricted.

The PCR had 60 Vbeta and 13 Jbeta primers. Sequenced by immunoSEQ multiplex PCR; TCRdb stores in-frame clones only, minus some. The sample yields about 160,000 clones, 65% to 85% seen once. Sequenced sample: PBMCs. This TCR was sampled from a boy aged 2 to 9 in good health and CMV-seronegative. V gene TRBV4-3 combines with J gene TRBJ1-2, with D possibly TRBD1 on 6 matching bases. CDR3 sequence (DNA): TGCGCCAGCAGCTACGGACAGGGCTACACCTTC. Protein sequence: CASSYGQGYTF.